A selection of T cell receptor beta chains follows, all from one sample in a study of blood T cell repertoires in COVID-19. Produced via immunoSEQ multiplex PCR; TCRdb's table is partial and in-frame only. The table has around 110,000 clones, almost 85% seen once. The sample consisted of peripheral blood. These receptors came from a man aged 70-80 years with active or convalescent COVID-19. Both conserved end residues are part of each CDR3. The D gene is left open where the match is weak. Clone size is not always given. Where it is, it says once, few, many or a class for expanded clones.

abundance: -
j_gene: TRBJ1-1
len: 14
d_gene: TRBD1
v_gene: TRBV5-1
CDR3aa: CASSSTGVDTEAFF
CDR3nt: TGCGCCAGCAGCTCAACAGGGGTGGACACTGAAGCTTTCTTT

abundance: -
j_gene: TRBJ2-7
len: 12
d_gene: TRBD1
v_gene: TRBV29-1
CDR3aa: CSVGTGAYEQYF
CDR3nt: TGCAGCGTCGGGACAGGTGCTTACGAGCAGTACTTC

abundance: -
j_gene: TRBJ1-2
len: 14
d_gene: TRBD1
v_gene: TRBV5-4
CDR3aa: CASSLGQGNYGYTF
CDR3nt: TGTGCCAGCAGCCTCGGACAGGGAAACTATGGCTACACCTTC

abundance: -
j_gene: TRBJ2-2
len: 15
d_gene: -
v_gene: TRBV5-3
CDR3aa: CARSLLPGTTGELFF
CDR3nt: TGTGCCAGAAGCTTGCTGCCAGGCACAACCGGGGAGCTGTTTTTT

abundance: few
j_gene: TRBJ1-2
len: 14
d_gene: -
v_gene: TRBV19
CDR3aa: CASSIMTGVQGYTF
CDR3nt: TGTGCCAGTAGTATAATGACCGGGGTACAGGGCTACACCTTC

abundance: -
j_gene: TRBJ2-2
len: 19
d_gene: -
v_gene: TRBV7-8
CDR3aa: CASSKGGRSLVGNTGELFF
CDR3nt: TGTGCCAGCAGCAAGGGGGGGAGGTCACTAGTGGGGAACACCGGGGAGCTGTTTTTT

abundance: -
j_gene: TRBJ1-2
len: 16
d_gene: -
v_gene: TRBV25-1
CDR3aa: CASSDMAAGYLGGYTF
CDR3nt: TGTGCCAGCAGTGATATGGCCGCAGGGTATCTAGGCGGCTACACCTTC

abundance: few
j_gene: TRBJ1-1
len: 15
d_gene: TRBD1
v_gene: TRBV11-3
CDR3aa: CASSLDQTGGGEAFF
CDR3nt: TGTGCCAGCAGCTTAGACCAGACAGGGGGCGGTGAAGCTTTCTTT

abundance: few
j_gene: TRBJ1-5
len: 13
d_gene: -
v_gene: TRBV5-1
CDR3aa: CASSLEGGQPQHF
CDR3nt: TGCGCCAGCAGCTTGGAGGGGGGGCAGCCCCAGCATTTT

abundance: -
j_gene: TRBJ1-4
len: 16
d_gene: TRBD1
v_gene: TRBV7-9
CDR3aa: CASSYQTGGRNEKLFF
CDR3nt: TGTGCCAGCAGCTATCAGACAGGGGGCAGGAATGAAAAACTGTTTTTT

abundance: -
j_gene: TRBJ1-2
len: 16
d_gene: TRBD1
v_gene: TRBV7-9
CDR3aa: CASSTQGATWNYGYTF
CDR3nt: TGTGCCAGCAGCACACAGGGGGCAACTTGGAACTATGGCTACACCTTC

abundance: -
j_gene: TRBJ1-3
len: 15
d_gene: -
v_gene: TRBV3-1/TRBV3-2
CDR3aa: CASSQVRTVRNTIYF
CDR3nt: TGTGCCAGCAGCCAAGTGCGGACAGTAAGAAACACCATATATTTT

abundance: -
j_gene: TRBJ2-7
len: 13
d_gene: TRBD1
v_gene: TRBV2
CDR3aa: CASSQDRAYEQYF
CDR3nt: TGTGCCAGCAGCCAAGACAGGGCTTACGAGCAGTACTTC

abundance: -
j_gene: TRBJ2-2
len: 12
d_gene: -
v_gene: TRBV6-5
CDR3aa: CASRRSSGELFF
CDR3nt: TGTGCCAGCAGGCGTAGTTCCGGGGAGCTGTTTTTT

abundance: -
j_gene: TRBJ2-5
len: 16
d_gene: -
v_gene: TRBV11-3
CDR3aa: CASSLPVGQFIETQYF
CDR3nt: TGTGCCAGCAGCTTACCGGTGGGCCAGTTTATAGAGACCCAGTACTTC

abundance: -
j_gene: TRBJ2-3
len: 15
d_gene: TRBD1
v_gene: TRBV7-8
CDR3aa: CASSLEGQGTDTQYF
CDR3nt: TGTGCCAGCAGCTTAGAGGGACAGGGAACAGATACGCAGTATTTT

abundance: -
j_gene: TRBJ2-3
len: 17
d_gene: -
v_gene: TRBV7-9
CDR3aa: CASSSWTRDTSTDTQYF
CDR3nt: TGTGCCAGCAGCTCTTGGACAAGGGACACTAGCACAGATACGCAGTATTTT

abundance: -
j_gene: TRBJ2-2
len: 15
d_gene: -
v_gene: TRBV5-1
CDR3aa: CASSLDSSNTGELFF
CDR3nt: TGCGCCAGCAGCCTAGACAGTTCGAACACCGGGGAGCTGTTTTTT

abundance: once
j_gene: TRBJ2-5
len: 16
d_gene: TRBD2
v_gene: TRBV20-1
CDR3aa: CSASPSWAGGQETQYF
CDR3nt: TGCAGTGCTAGTCCCTCTTGGGCGGGAGGTCAAGAGACCCAGTACTTC

abundance: -
j_gene: TRBJ1-5
len: 13
d_gene: -
v_gene: TRBV12-3/TRBV12-4
CDR3aa: CASSLEENQPQHF
CDR3nt: TGTGCCAGCAGTTTGGAGGAAAATCAGCCCCAGCATTTT

abundance: -
j_gene: TRBJ1-2
len: 15
d_gene: TRBD1
v_gene: TRBV5-1
CDR3aa: CASSLGRTGPRGYTF
CDR3nt: TGCGCCAGCAGCTTGGGAAGGACAGGGCCTAGGGGCTACACCTTC

abundance: once
j_gene: TRBJ2-7
len: 14
d_gene: TRBD1
v_gene: TRBV30
CDR3aa: CAWSRGTAPYEQYF
CDR3nt: TGTGCCTGGAGTAGGGGGACAGCGCCATACGAGCAGTACTTC

abundance: -
j_gene: TRBJ1-6
len: 15
d_gene: -
v_gene: TRBV5-1
CDR3aa: CASSITGAYNSPLHF
CDR3nt: TGCGCCAGCAGCATAACAGGAGCCTATAATTCACCCCTCCACTTT

abundance: -
j_gene: TRBJ2-7
len: 15
d_gene: TRBD1
v_gene: TRBV19
CDR3aa: CASRTGGQGNYEQYF
CDR3nt: TGTGCCAGTAGGACCGGGGGACAGGGGAACTACGAGCAGTACTTC

abundance: -
j_gene: TRBJ1-6
len: 13
d_gene: -
v_gene: TRBV23-1
CDR3aa: CAITCFMWARLHF
CDR3nt: TGCGCCATTACGTGCTTTATGTGGGCGCGCCTCCACTTT

abundance: -
j_gene: TRBJ2-7
len: 12
d_gene: -
v_gene: TRBV9
CDR3aa: CASSVDGGEQYF
CDR3nt: TGTGCCAGCAGCGTAGACGGTGGCGAGCAGTACTTC

abundance: -
j_gene: TRBJ1-2
len: 15
d_gene: TRBD1
v_gene: TRBV6-5
CDR3aa: CASSYSRTGGYGYTF
CDR3nt: TGTGCCAGCAGTTACTCCCGGACAGGGGGCTATGGCTACACCTTC

abundance: -
j_gene: TRBJ1-2
len: 11
d_gene: -
v_gene: TRBV28
CDR3aa: CASSSNRGYTF
CDR3nt: TGTGCCAGCAGTTCGAACAGGGGCTACACCTTC

abundance: -
j_gene: TRBJ1-2
len: 15
d_gene: -
v_gene: TRBV4-3
CDR3aa: CASSQDVWAARGYTF
CDR3nt: TGCGCCAGCAGCCAAGATGTGTGGGCAGCCAGGGGCTACACCTTC

abundance: -
j_gene: TRBJ1-5
len: 18
d_gene: TRBD1
v_gene: TRBV18
CDR3aa: CASSATTGGLGSNQPQHF
CDR3nt: TGTGCCAGCTCAGCTACAACAGGGGGCTTAGGGAGTAATCAGCCCCAGCATTTT

abundance: -
j_gene: TRBJ1-1
len: 14
d_gene: -
v_gene: TRBV5-1
CDR3aa: CASSLVQMNTEAFF
CDR3nt: TGCGCCAGCAGCTTGGTTCAGATGAACACTGAAGCTTTCTTT

abundance: -
j_gene: TRBJ2-7
len: 14
d_gene: TRBD1
v_gene: TRBV9
CDR3aa: CASSATGSSYEQYF
CDR3nt: TGTGCCAGCAGCGCGACAGGGAGCTCCTACGAGCAGTACTTC

abundance: -
j_gene: TRBJ2-7
len: 14
d_gene: -
v_gene: TRBV1
CDR3aa: CTSRLIPCLSRQYF
CDR3nt: TGCACCAGCAGGCTAATACCTTGCCTATCCCGGCAGTACTTC

abundance: -
j_gene: TRBJ2-5
len: 14
d_gene: -
v_gene: TRBV18
CDR3aa: CASSSRQGLETQYF
CDR3nt: TGTGCCAGCTCAAGTCGACAGGGACTAGAGACCCAGTACTTC

abundance: few
j_gene: TRBJ2-3
len: 14
d_gene: -
v_gene: TRBV9
CDR3aa: CASTPTRVTDTQYF
CDR3nt: TGTGCCAGCACCCCTACGAGGGTAACAGATACGCAGTATTTT

abundance: -
j_gene: TRBJ2-7
len: 14
d_gene: TRBD1
v_gene: TRBV28
CDR3aa: CASSWDRDVVEQYF
CDR3nt: TGTGCCAGCAGTTGGGACAGGGATGTGGTCGAGCAGTACTTC

abundance: -
j_gene: TRBJ1-4
len: 15
d_gene: TRBD1
v_gene: TRBV9
CDR3aa: CASSFGTAPNEKLFF
CDR3nt: TGTGCCAGCAGCTTCGGGACAGCCCCTAATGAAAAACTGTTTTTT

abundance: -
j_gene: TRBJ1-6
len: 15
d_gene: -
v_gene: TRBV9
CDR3aa: CASSVLPGRGSPLHF
CDR3nt: TGTGCCAGCAGCGTACTTCCGGGGAGGGGCTCACCCCTCCACTTT

abundance: -
j_gene: TRBJ2-3
len: 15
d_gene: TRBD1
v_gene: TRBV2
CDR3aa: CASSVGGDYSDTQYF
CDR3nt: TGTGCCAGCAGTGTAGGGGGCGACTACTCAGATACGCAGTATTTT

abundance: -
j_gene: TRBJ1-2
len: 17
d_gene: TRBD1
v_gene: TRBV3-1/TRBV3-2
CDR3aa: CASSQDLAGQGNYGYTF
CDR3nt: TGTGCCAGCAGCCAAGATCTTGCGGGACAGGGGAACTATGGCTACACCTTC

abundance: -
j_gene: TRBJ1-2
len: 15
d_gene: -
v_gene: TRBV14
CDR3aa: CASSQWIQGTDGYTF
CDR3nt: TGTGCCAGCAGCCAGTGGATACAGGGTACAGATGGCTACACCTTC

abundance: -
j_gene: TRBJ2-4
len: 14
d_gene: TRBD1
v_gene: TRBV6-2/TRBV6-3
CDR3aa: CASSRTGMKNIQYF
CDR3nt: TGTGCCAGCAGCAGGACAGGTATGAAAAACATTCAGTACTTC

abundance: -
j_gene: TRBJ1-4
len: 13
d_gene: -
v_gene: TRBV11-3
CDR3aa: CASSNPGGGKLFF
CDR3nt: TGTGCCAGCAGTAACCCAGGCGGGGGAAAACTGTTTTTT

abundance: -
j_gene: TRBJ2-6
len: 14
d_gene: TRBD2
v_gene: TRBV6-2/TRBV6-3
CDR3aa: CASNPGLAYNVLTF
CDR3nt: TGTGCCAGCAACCCCGGACTAGCCTACAACGTCCTGACTTTC

abundance: once
j_gene: TRBJ1-5
len: 16
d_gene: TRBD1
v_gene: TRBV4-1
CDR3aa: CASSQEGGTGDQPQHF
CDR3nt: TGCGCCAGCAGCCAAGAGGGAGGGACAGGGGATCAGCCCCAGCATTTT

abundance: -
j_gene: TRBJ2-3
len: 15
d_gene: TRBD2
v_gene: TRBV5-1
CDR3aa: CASSLAGGGTDTQYF
CDR3nt: TGCGCCAGCAGCTTGGCGGGAGGGGGGACAGATACGCAGTATTTT

abundance: -
j_gene: TRBJ1-2
len: 15
d_gene: -
v_gene: TRBV6-1
CDR3aa: CASSEGPGTNYGYTF
CDR3nt: TGTGCCAGCAGTGAAGGTCCAGGGACTAACTATGGCTACACCTTC

abundance: once
j_gene: TRBJ2-1
len: 17
d_gene: TRBD2
v_gene: TRBV5-8
CDR3aa: CASSLWDFSGGYNEQFF
CDR3nt: TGTGCCAGCAGCCTATGGGACTTTAGCGGGGGATACAATGAGCAGTTCTTC

abundance: -
j_gene: TRBJ2-5
len: 16
d_gene: TRBD1
v_gene: TRBV5-4
CDR3aa: CASSSYPGQGVETQYF
CDR3nt: TGTGCCAGCAGCTCTTACCCGGGACAGGGAGTGGAGACCCAGTACTTC

abundance: -
j_gene: TRBJ2-2
len: 18
d_gene: TRBD1
v_gene: TRBV9
CDR3aa: CASSRTGLIAQGTGELFF
CDR3nt: TGTGCCAGCAGCCGGACAGGGTTAATAGCCCAGGGCACCGGGGAGCTGTTTTTT

abundance: -
j_gene: TRBJ2-3
len: 17
d_gene: -
v_gene: TRBV5-6
CDR3aa: CASSPTLWGTGENTQYF
CDR3nt: TGTGCCAGCAGCCCAACTTTATGGGGGACTGGGGAAAATACGCAGTATTTT

abundance: -
j_gene: TRBJ1-1
len: 15
d_gene: TRBD1
v_gene: TRBV28
CDR3aa: CASSSYGTGHTEAFF
CDR3nt: TGTGCCAGCAGTTCGTACGGGACAGGACACACTGAAGCTTTCTTT

abundance: -
j_gene: TRBJ2-5
len: 17
d_gene: -
v_gene: TRBV7-9
CDR3aa: CASSLDQTLQGLETQYF
CDR3nt: TGTGCCAGCAGCTTAGATCAGACCCTGCAGGGGCTGGAGACCCAGTACTTC

abundance: few
j_gene: TRBJ2-1
len: 14
d_gene: TRBD1
v_gene: TRBV7-3
CDR3aa: CASSSGTGGHEQFF
CDR3nt: TGTGCCAGCAGCTCCGGGACAGGTGGCCATGAGCAGTTCTTC

abundance: -
j_gene: TRBJ2-3
len: 15
d_gene: -
v_gene: TRBV4-3
CDR3aa: CASSQDRRYTDTQYF
CDR3nt: TGCGCCAGCAGCCAAGATCGGCGGTACACAGATACGCAGTATTTT